Following are 11 T cell receptor beta chains from one sample sequenced in a study of blood T cell repertoires in COVID-19. The assay was immunoSEQ multiplex PCR, and TCRdb's table has in-frame clones only and misses some. The sample includes about 87,000 clones, about 80% of them seen just once. Sequenced input: peripheral blood. All receptors come from a woman in her 70s with acute or convalescent COVID-19.

This rearrangement joins TRBV6-5 to TRBJ2-7; the match to TRBD1 covers 8 bases. The germline CDR1 and CDR2 sequences are MNHEY and SVGAGI. The junction had 8 bases not matched to a gene; V was cut back by 5 bases and J by 2 bases. The length of the CDR3 is 15 residues. CDR3 DNA sequence: TGTGCCAGCAGTCTCGGCGGGACAGGCACCTACGAGCAGTACTTC. This encodes CASSLGGTGTYEQYF.

The J gene is TRBJ1-2, the V gene TRBV5-1, with 7 bases fitting TRBD1. The V gene's germline CDR1 is SGHRS and CDR2 YFSETQ. The ends lost 4 bases at V and 4 bases at J; junction bases unmatched: 4. The CDR3 length is 13 residues. CDR3 amino acids: CASSKDRSYGYTF. CDR3 nucleotides: TGCGCCAGCAGCAAGGACAGGAGCTATGGCTACACCTTC.

This rearrangement joins TRBV5-1 to TRBJ2-7; the D gene is possibly TRBD1 (6 bases). The V gene's germline CDR1 is SGHRS and CDR2 YFSETQ. The CDR3 is made up of 14 amino acids. V dropped 3 bases and J dropped 1 base, with 11 bases sitting between them. This CDR3 reads CASSSQGPSYEQYF. CDR3 sequence (DNA): TGCGCCAGCAGCTCCCAGGGGCCATCCTACGAGCAGTACTTC.

This clone was seen a few times. This chain joins TRBV6-5 and TRBJ1-4, with D unresolved. The germline V gene has CDR1 MNHEY and CDR2 SVGAGI. V was cut by 5 bases and J by 7 bases, with 14 bases left in between. The CDR3 length is 14 residues. The CDR3 DNA follows: TGTGCCAGCAGTCAGGACTTTGAACGTGAAAAACTGTTTTTT. It encodes CASSQDFEREKLFF.

J is TRBJ1-5 and V is TRBV9; TRBD1 matches at 11 bases. Per the germline V gene, CDR1 is SGDLS and CDR2 is YYNGEE. The CDR3 has 16 amino acids. V dropped 3 bases and J dropped 6; count of bases not matched to a gene: 8. Here the CDR3 reads CASSGGTGGLLQPQHF. The CDR3 DNA reads as TGTGCCAGCAGCGGGGGGACAGGGGGACTCCTTCAGCCCCAGCATTTT.

The chain is built from TRBV7-3 and TRBJ2-7; 11 positions agree with TRBD2. The CDR3 extends over 15 amino acids. V lost 5 bases, J lost 4 bases, and 7 bases stayed unmatched. Germline assignment: CDR1 SGHTA and CDR2 FQGTGA. The CDR3 DNA reads TGTGCCAGCAGCCCCGGACTAGCGGGCGAGTACGAGCAGTACTTC. Translated, it gives CASSPGLAGEYEQYF.

This rearrangement joins TRBV18 to TRBJ1-2, with TRBD1 matching over 8 bases. CDR1 is KGHSH and CDR2 is LQKENI in the germline V gene. V dropped 0 bases and J dropped 6; count of bases not matched to a gene: 12. The CDR3 has 17 amino acids. The CDR3 spells CASSPPRVAGTGDGYTF. CDR3 DNA sequence: TGTGCCAGCTCACCACCCAGAGTCGCCGGGACAGGCGATGGCTACACCTTC.

The rearrangement joins TRBV19 to TRBJ1-3, with D hard to call. CDR1 LNHDA and CDR2 SQIVND come from the germline V gene (reference sequence). The length of the CDR3 is 15 residues. V lost 5 bases and J 0 bases, leaving 11 bases between the germline ends. CDR3 bases: TGTGCCAGTAGTTTATCGGTGAGCTCTGGAAACACCATATATTTT. This gives the protein CASSLSVSSGNTIYF.

The chain carries TRBV5-1 and TRBJ1-1, with D perhaps matching TRBD1 (5 bases). The CDR3 sequence is 15 residues long. V was clipped by 1 base and J by 3 bases, with 13 bases between them. Germline V gives CDR1 SGHRS, CDR2 YFSETQ. This chain's CDR3 is CASSLRPREDTEAFF. In nucleotides, the CDR3 is TGCGCCAGCAGCTTGAGGCCCAGGGAGGACACTGAAGCTTTCTTT.

This clone showed up just a few times. The V and J genes are TRBV28 and TRBJ2-7; a weak D match, TRBD1 (6 bases). The V and J ends lost 5 bases and 1 base respectively, with 12 bases between them. Germline V CDR1 and CDR2: MDHEN, SYDVKM. The CDR3 is 14 residues long. CDR3 in DNA: TGTGCCAGCAGTCCCCAGACAGGATCCTACGAGCAGTACTTC. Its translation: CASSPQTGSYEQYF.

This rearrangement joins TRBV19 to TRBJ2-3; D is possibly TRBD1 (5 bases). Per germline, CDR1 LNHDA and CDR2 SQIVND (reference sequence). This CDR3 contains 12 residues. The CDR3 DNA is TGTGCGACACGCTCTAGGGGTTCGCGGCAGTATTTT. Translation gives CATRSRGSRQYF.